One and the same sample provided the 32 T cell receptor beta chains below, sequenced in a study of control samples from healthy donors and cancer patients. The method was immunoSEQ multiplex PCR; TCRdb's version includes in-frame clones alone and lacks a portion of them. The table has some 80,000 clones, roughly 86% seen once. The sample taken for sequencing was blood. The receptors derive from a man aged 50-60 years in good health.

V usage is TRBV6-1 and J usage is TRBJ2-5, with TRBD2 matching 7 bases. V gave up 3 bases and J gave up 3 bases; unmatched junction bases: 10. CDR1 is MNHNS, CDR2 SASEGT, per germline. The CDR3 contains 16 residues. CDR3 nucleotides: TGTGCCAGCAGTGACCCCGTGGGAGGGCCAAAAGAGACCCAGTACTTC. Protein sequence: CASSDPVGGPKETQYF.

The CDR3 coding sequence is TGTGCCAGCACCGGGACAGGGCTTCAGCCCCAGCATTTT. Residues: CASTGTGLQPQHF. The rearrangement links TRBV12-3 or TRBV12-4 to TRBJ1-5; 9 bases agree with TRBD1. The CDR3 is made up of 13 amino acids. The V gene end was trimmed by 7 bases and the J gene end by 6 bases; junction bases not matched to a gene: 4.

The V call is TRBV5-6, the J call TRBJ1-6; D not certain. Per germline, CDR1 SGHDT and CDR2 YYEEEE. This CDR3 comprises 15 residues. The germline V and J ends were trimmed by 4 bases and 10 bases, with 18 bases remaining between them. The CDR3 sequence: CASSGWIEERSPLHF. In DNA form, the CDR3 reads TGTGCCAGCAGCGGGTGGATAGAGGAGCGCTCACCCCTCCACTTT.

The J gene is TRBJ2-5, the V gene TRBV23-1, with 7 bases aligning to TRBD1. TRBV23-1 is an open reading frame, and its role is uncertain. V lost 2 bases, J lost 3 bases, and 6 bases stayed unmatched. The CDR3 runs to 15 residues. CDR3 sequence: CASSQRHRGKETQYF. The DNA of the CDR3 is TGCGCCAGCAGTCAACGCCACAGGGGAAAAGAGACCCAGTACTTC.

This clone was detected once. The chain employs TRBV7-6 and TRBJ2-1; 9 nucleotides align to TRBD2. V dropped 5 bases and J dropped 3; count of bases not matched to a gene: 8. This CDR3 is built from 16 residues. The germline CDR1 and CDR2 sequences are SGHVS and FNYEAQ. CDR3 sequence: CASSETLAGHYNEQFF. The DNA for the CDR3 is TGTGCCAGCAGCGAGACCCTAGCGGGGCACTACAATGAGCAGTTCTTC.

CDR3 region: CASSIPGANVLTF. The CDR3 DNA reads as TGTGCCAGCTCCATCCCTGGGGCCAACGTCCTGACTTTC. The rearrangement links TRBV27 to TRBJ2-6; D is unresolved. V was cut by 8 bases and J by 2 bases, with 7 bases left in between. From germline, CDR1 is MNHEY and CDR2 SMNVEV (reference sequence). This CDR3 has 13 amino acids.

The chain is built from TRBV7-9 and TRBJ2-4, with a possible D match to TRBD2 (5 bases). The CDR3 is 13 residues long. Germline assignment: CDR1 SEHNR and CDR2 FQNEAQ (reference sequence). V lost 1 base and J 9 bases, leaving 10 bases between the germline ends. The CDR3 region is CASSLGAEGIQYF. The CDR3 DNA sequence: TGTGCCAGCAGCTTAGGCGCAGAGGGCATTCAGTACTTC.

The V gene is TRBV18, the J gene TRBJ1-1; no clear D gene. This CDR3 comprises 14 residues. Germline V gene lookup returns CDR1 KGHSH and CDR2 LQKENI. V lost 3 bases, J lost 0 bases, and 8 bases lay in between. CDR3 loop: CASSPDGMNTEAFF. The CDR3 nucleotides are TGTGCCAGCTCACCGGACGGGATGAACACTGAAGCTTTCTTT.

This sequence joins TRBV11-2 and TRBJ2-5; the D is unclear. V lost 2 bases to trimming and J lost 3 bases, with 10 bases between them. Germline V gives CDR1 SGHAT, CDR2 FQNNGV. The CDR3 is 14 residues long. CDR3 loop: CASSLSRAEETQYF. The DNA of the CDR3 is TGTGCCAGCAGCTTAAGTAGGGCAGAAGAGACCCAGTACTTC.

This sequence joins TRBV28 and TRBJ2-4; D not certain. Looked up from germline, CDR1 is MDHEN and CDR2 is SYDVKM. V was trimmed by 6 bases and J by 0 bases, leaving 15 bases between them. This CDR3 region has 16 residues. The CDR3, as DNA: TGTGCCAGCAGCTCAAACCAGTTGGTAGCCAAAAACATTCAGTACTTC. As protein: CASSSNQLVAKNIQYF.

The genes are TRBV19 and TRBJ1-5; D is undetermined. Germline-derived CDR1 and CDR2 are LNHDA and SQIVND (reference sequence). V was clipped by 1 base and J by 7 bases, with 14 bases between them. The CDR3 spans 15 residues. The CDR3 is CASSIGVKGVQPQHF. CDR3 coding DNA: TGTGCCAGTAGTATAGGTGTGAAGGGAGTGCAGCCCCAGCATTTT.

The V call is TRBV20-1, the J call TRBJ1-1, with D possibly being TRBD1 (5 bases). The CDR3 has 11 amino acids. Looked up from germline, CDR1 is DFQATT and CDR2 is SNEGSKA (reference sequence). V was clipped by 6 bases and J by 6 bases, with 11 bases between them. CDR3 region: CSAMGGAEAFF. In DNA form, the CDR3 reads TGCAGTGCCATGGGGGGGGCTGAAGCTTTCTTT.

V and J are TRBV12-3 or TRBV12-4 and TRBJ2-5; D assignment may be TRBD1 or TRBD2 (5 bases each). This CDR3 region has 13 residues. Trimming stripped 4 bases from V and 5 bases from J, with 11 bases between. The CDR3 reads CASSSRGWETQYF. The CDR3 bases are TGTGCCAGCAGTTCGAGGGGATGGGAGACCCAGTACTTC.

The chain joins TRBV12-3 or TRBV12-4 to TRBJ1-5; possibly TRBD1 for D (5 bases). The CDR3 is 13 amino acids. Trimming took off 4 bases at V and 3 bases at J, with 7 bases between the two ends. CDR3 amino acids: CASSSTANQPQHF. In DNA form, the CDR3 reads TGTGCCAGCAGTTCGACAGCCAATCAGCCCCAGCATTTT.

In regard to this clone: Other DNA variants within this sample encode the same CDR3. The V gene is TRBV6-6, the J gene TRBJ1-5; 7 nucleotides agree with TRBD1. The CDR3 runs 14 residues. Germline V gene sequence: CDR1 MNHNY, CDR2 SVGAGI (reference sequence). The trim removed 4 bases at V and 6 bases at J, leaving 6 bases unmatched. The CDR3 spells CASSSTGDAQPQHF. For the CDR3, the DNA is TGTGCCAGCAGTTCTACAGGGGACGCTCAGCCCCAGCATTTT.

The chain joins TRBV7-6 to TRBJ1-1, with 7 bases identical to TRBD1. Germline V gene data show CDR1 as SGHVS and CDR2 as FNYEAQ. The V segment lost 5 bases and the J segment 3 bases; nucleotides outside the gene matches: 6. This CDR3 has 14 amino acids. This CDR3 reads CASSRQGIDTEAFF. For the CDR3, the DNA is TGTGCCAGCAGCCGACAGGGAATAGACACTGAAGCTTTCTTT.

This chain connects TRBV9 to TRBJ2-7, with a possible D match to TRBD1 (6 bases). This CDR3 has 15 residues. The V end was cut by 4 bases, the J end by 3 bases, with 17 bases between. Germline lookup yields CDR1 SGDLS and CDR2 YYNGEE. The CDR3 spells CASSYEDSYYYEQYF. DNA for the CDR3: TGTGCCAGCAGCTACGAGGACAGCTACTACTACGAGCAGTACTTC.

The chain employs TRBV7-9 and TRBJ2-1; D possibly corresponds to TRBD1 (5 bases). CDR1 and CDR2 (germline): SEHNR, FQNEAQ (reference sequence). This CDR3 comprises 15 residues. Trimming pared 5 bases from V and 1 base from J, leaving 12 bases between. The CDR3 nucleotides are TGTGCCAGCAGCCTGATAGGGGTTTCCTACAATGAGCAGTTCTTC. It translates to CASSLIGVSYNEQFF.

The rearrangement uses TRBV12-3 or TRBV12-4 and TRBJ2-3; a weak D match, TRBD2 (6 bases). V lost 3 bases and J lost 5, with 6 bases in between. This CDR3 has 12 residues. The CDR3 region is CASSLEGDTQYF. In nucleotides, the CDR3 is TGTGCCAGCAGTTTGGAGGGAGATACGCAGTATTTT.

The V and J genes are TRBV7-8 and TRBJ2-2; TRBD1 matches at 7 bases. The CDR3 length is 17 residues. Germline V gene data show CDR1 as SGHVS and CDR2 as FQNEAQ. Unmatched junction bases numbered 12, after V lost 2 bases and J lost 6 bases. The CDR3 nucleotides read TGTGCCAGCAGCTTAACGGTGGACAGGTTCTTGGCCGGGGAGCTGTTTTTT. It yields the protein CASSLTVDRFLAGELFF.

This chain uses TRBV19 with TRBJ2-6; D gene uncertain. The V gene lost 5 bases and the J gene lost 2 bases, with 1 base spanning the gap. This CDR3 is 12 amino acids long. The germline gives CDR1 LNHDA, CDR2 SQIVND (reference sequence). The CDR3 reads CASSPGANVLTF. The CDR3 DNA reads TGTGCCAGTAGTCCTGGGGCCAACGTCCTGACTTTC.

The chain carries TRBV7-6 and TRBJ2-1, with 10 bases identical to TRBD2. Per the germline V gene, CDR1 is SGHVS and CDR2 is FNYEAQ. Germline trimming cut 3 bases from V and 0 bases from J; bases unmatched to any gene: 2. The CDR3 has 16 amino acids. For the CDR3, the DNA is TGTGCCAGCAGCTTCCTAGCGGGGGACTCCTACAATGAGCAGTTCTTC. Translated, it gives CASSFLAGDSYNEQFF.

The chain uses TRBV2 and TRBJ2-1; TRBD2 agrees at 8 bases. Trimming removed 5 bases from V and 0 bases from J; junction bases left unmatched: 6. This CDR3 region has 16 residues. Germline-derived CDR1 and CDR2 are SNHLY and FYNNEI. The CDR3 loop reads CASSNPGGSSYNEQFF. The CDR3 nucleotides read TGTGCCAGCAGTAACCCGGGGGGGAGCTCCTACAATGAGCAGTTCTTC.

The chain employs TRBV4-1 and TRBJ2-7; 7 nucleotides agree with TRBD1. The ends lost 3 bases at V and 3 bases at J; junction bases unmatched: 5. This CDR3 is 14 amino acids long. Looked up from germline, CDR1 is MGHRA and CDR2 is YSYEKL. The CDR3 loop reads CASSQLSGGYEQYF. CDR3 DNA: TGCGCCAGCAGCCAGTTATCAGGGGGCTACGAGCAGTACTTC.

DNA of the CDR3: TGCGCCAGCAGCCCGGGACAGGTGAACACTGAAGCTTTCTTT. Protein product: CASSPGQVNTEAFF. V is TRBV5-1 and J is TRBJ1-1; the match to TRBD1 covers 8 bases. The V gene end was trimmed by 4 bases and the J gene end by 0 bases; junction bases not matched to a gene: 2. CDR1 is SGHRS and CDR2 is YFSETQ in the germline V gene. CDR3 length: 14 amino acids.

The V call is TRBV19, the J call TRBJ1-3; 7 nucleotides line up with TRBD1. This CDR3 spans 16 amino acids. The trim removed 3 bases at V and 0 bases at J, leaving 5 bases unmatched. CDR1 and CDR2 from the germline V gene are LNHDA and SQIVND (reference sequence). The CDR3 sequence is CASSIAGTVSGNTIYF. The CDR3 nucleotides read TGTGCCAGTAGTATTGCCGGGACAGTCTCTGGAAACACCATATATTTT.

CDR3 sequence (DNA): TGTGCCAGCAGTCAGGGCATAATGTACAATGAGCAGTTCTTC. Protein: CASSQGIMYNEQFF. The chain carries TRBV6-4 and TRBJ2-1; D may be TRBD1 (5 bases). Germline loops: CDR1 MRHNA, CDR2 SNTAGT. The V end lost 5 bases, the J end lost 4 bases, and 12 bases lay between the germline ends. The CDR3 is 14 residues long.

The chain recombines TRBV6-1 with TRBJ2-5; 7 nucleotides agree with TRBD1. The V segment lost 2 bases and the J segment 3 bases; nucleotides outside the gene matches: 6. Germline V gene lookup returns CDR1 MNHNS and CDR2 SASEGT. This CDR3 has 15 residues. CDR3 sequence (DNA): TGTGCCAGCAGTGAACCGGGGACAGTTGAAGAGACCCAGTACTTC. As protein: CASSEPGTVEETQYF.

The chain is built from TRBV20-1 and TRBJ1-6; a weak D match, TRBD1 (5 bases). Germline lookup yields CDR1 DFQATT and CDR2 SNEGSKA (reference sequence). This CDR3 comprises 13 residues. V was cut by 3 bases and J by 9 bases, with 12 bases left in between. CDR3 sequence reads: CSASIQGISPLHF. The CDR3 region has the DNA TGCAGTGCTAGTATTCAGGGAATTTCACCCCTCCACTTT.

The gene calls are TRBV12-3 or TRBV12-4 and TRBJ2-5; no clear D gene. V lost 7 bases and J lost 6, with 9 bases in between. This CDR3 has 11 amino acids. The chain's CDR3 is CASMLGKTQYF. CDR3 nucleotides: TGTGCCAGCATGCTTGGGAAGACCCAGTACTTC.

This sequence joins TRBV5-1 and TRBJ2-7, with TRBD2 identical over 11 bases. Germline V CDR1 and CDR2: SGHRS, YFSETQ. The CDR3 extends over 15 amino acids. V lost 5 bases and J lost 1; bases outside the gene matches: 5. CDR3 region: CASRPGTSGSYEQYF. The CDR3 DNA is TGCGCCAGCAGACCCGGGACTAGCGGTTCCTACGAGCAGTACTTC.

The rearrangement uses TRBV28 and TRBJ1-5, with 7 bases lining up with TRBD1. V was pared by 1 base and J by 7 bases, with 10 bases of the junction left unmatched. Looked up from germline, CDR1 is MDHEN and CDR2 is SYDVKM. The length of the CDR3 is 16 residues. The DNA for the CDR3 is TGTGCCAGCAGTTTATTACAGGGGCGAAGGAGGCAGCCCCAGCATTTT. The encoded protein is CASSLLQGRRRQPQHF.